The entry below describes one T cell receptor (beta chain). Its matching antigen is unknown. This sample is part of a study of blood T cells in healthy people across ages. Overall study findings and caveats: Naive CD4+ cell counts and diversity both ran higher in long-lived than in aged donors. When one million T cells were used, diversity estimates were thought to be underestimates.

Trimming shortened V by 1 base and J by 2 bases, and 8 bases separated the two germline ends. This CDR3 comprises 14 residues. Germline V lookup: CDR1 SEHNR, CDR2 FQNEAQ (reference sequence). Sample-barcoded 5' priming and a J-beta primer mix drove a second PCR of roughly 7 to 11 cycles. Using its own MiXCR run on the 5' RACE reads, TCRdb lists one record per CDR3 protein. The table has hundreds of thousands of distinct CDR3 sequences, just over 55% seen once; the top ten hold 20% to 30%. The TCR sequence derives from a man aged 40-49 years in good health. What was sequenced was blood. The chain links TRBV7-9 to TRBJ2-5; D is uncertain. For the CDR3, the DNA is TGTGCCAGCAGCTTAGATGTTCTTCAAGAGACCCAGTACTTC. Amino acids: CASSLDVLQETQYF.